This TCR beta chain emerged from a study of glioma-infiltrating T cells. By share, this clonotype counts as large. Using RNA template, CDR3s of TCR alpha and beta were amplified with iRepertoire arm-PCR. TCRdb used MiXCR to reprocess the multiplex PCR reads, holding one entry per CDR3 protein. The sample consists of some 4,300 distinct CDR3 sequences, roughly a quarter of them appearing once. This CDR3 spans 14 amino acids. Germline assignment: CDR1 MNHNS and CDR2 SASEGT. V was clipped by 3 bases and J by 2 bases; unmatched bases: 3. V and J are TRBV6-1 and TRBJ1-1, with TRBD1 matching 7 bases. Sequencing was done on a sample of glioma tissue, nonneoplastic brain tissue, or PBMCs (not recorded which). This TCR was recovered from a human donor with low-grade glioma or glioblastoma, undergoing nonglioma brain surgery, or in good health (not recorded which). The CDR3 loop reads CASSEQGGNTEAFF. CDR3 in DNA: TGTGCCAGCAGTGAGCAGGGGGGAAACACTGAAGCTTTCTTT.